This is a list of T cell receptor beta chains from one sample in a study of beta chain features in type 1 diabetes. Clones were sequenced by immunoSEQ multiplex PCR, and TCRdb holds only the in-frame ones, with some missing. The sample yields some 350,000 clones, around 10% seen once. Specimen: central memory CD4+ T cells from blood. These receptors all stem from a man aged 25-40 years with type 1 diabetes. The CDR3 runs from the conserved cysteine through the conserved F or W. D genes are given only for firm matches. The size field is filled for only some rows; it gives once, few, many or a size class.

>TRBV2|NA|NA|TRBJ1-4|14
TGTGCCAGCAGCGCCGTCAGTGGGAGGGAAAAACTGTTTTTT
CASSAVSGREKLFF
>TRBV19|TRBD1|NA|TRBJ2-7|14
TGTGCCACCCGGGAGACAGGGGGTCCCTACGAGCAGTACTTC
CATRETGGPYEQYF
>TRBV18|NA|NA|TRBJ2-7|14
TGTGCCAGCTCAGAAGGGGGGGCCCTTGAAGAGCAGTACTTC
CASSEGGALEEQYF
>TRBV5-1|TRBD1|few|TRBJ2-5|14
TGCGCCAGCACCGCCGGGGACAGGCAAGAGACCCAGTACTTC
CASTAGDRQETQYF
>TRBV6-5|NA|NA|TRBJ2-3|15
TGTGCCAGCAGTTACTCGATTTCGGGGGCAGATACGCAGTATTTT
CASSYSISGADTQYF
>TRBV18|NA|few|TRBJ1-2|15
TGTGCCAGCTCACCTGAGCCCGGGGACCTCTATGGCTACACCTTC
CASSPEPGDLYGYTF
>TRBV5-1|NA|few|TRBJ2-3|17
TGCGCCAGCAGCTTGGCACCGCAGGGAATTTCCACAGATACGCAGTATTTT
CASSLAPQGISTDTQYF
>TRBV10-3|NA|NA|TRBJ2-7|14
TGTGCCAGCAGTGAAAGCCAGGGGTCCTACGAGCAGTACTTC
CASSESQGSYEQYF
>TRBV7-2|NA|NA|TRBJ2-1|15
TGTGCCAGCAGCTCCCGGCGGGGCGCGGGAAATGAGCAGTTCTTC
CASSSRRGAGNEQFF
>TRBV21-1|NA|many|TRBJ1-1|10
TGTGCCCCATGGGACACTGAAGCTTTCTTT
CAPWDTEAFF
>TRBV4-1|TRBD1|few|TRBJ1-2|13
TGCGCCAGTCAGGGGGACAGGGGGCGAGGCTACACCTTC
CASQGDRGRGYTF
>TRBV7-9|TRBD1|NA|TRBJ2-5|16
TGTGCCAGCAGCCTAGGGACAGGGCCCGTCCAAGAGACCCAGTACTTC
CASSLGTGPVQETQYF
>TRBV5-4|NA|NA|TRBJ2-5|11
TGTGCCAGCAGCAGCCAAGAGACCCAGTACTTC
CASSSQETQYF
>TRBV6-5|NA|few|TRBJ2-1|11
TGTGCCAGCAGTTCCCAAGGGGCACAGTTCTTC
CASSSQGAQFF
>TRBV5-1|NA|NA|TRBJ1-2|15
TGCGCCAGCAGCACCACCACGGTCTCTAACTATGGCTACACCTTC
CASSTTTVSNYGYTF
>TRBV5-1|NA|few|TRBJ2-5|15
TGCGCCAGCAGCCATGAGGGCCTGTCATGGGAGACCCAGTACTTC
CASSHEGLSWETQYF
>TRBV6-6|NA|NA|TRBJ2-3|14
TGTGCCAGCAGTCGGACAGTTAGCACAGATACGCAGTATTTT
CASSRTVSTDTQYF
>TRBV4-3|TRBD1|NA|TRBJ2-4|15
TGCGCCAGCAGCACCCGACAGGGGGCGGGAAACATTCAGTACTTC
CASSTRQGAGNIQYF
>TRBV18|TRBD1|few|TRBJ2-7|13
TGTGCCAGCTCACCAGGGACAGACTACGAGCAGTACTTC
CASSPGTDYEQYF
>TRBV4-2|NA|NA|TRBJ2-5|15
TGTGCCAGCAGCCAAGGGGGTTCTCTGCGGGAGACCCAGTACTTC
CASSQGGSLRETQYF
>TRBV10-3|TRBD1|NA|TRBJ1-2|13
TGTGCCATTGGGACAGGGGAACCCTATGGCTACACCTTC
CAIGTGEPYGYTF
>TRBV28|TRBD1|NA|TRBJ1-3|16
TGTGCCAGCAGTTCCGCAGGGGGTACTACCGGAAACACCATATATTTT
CASSSAGGTTGNTIYF
>TRBV30|NA|few|TRBJ1-6|14
TGTGCCTGGAATCAGGGCGACCCTAATTCACCCCTCCACTTT
CAWNQGDPNSPLHF
>TRBV4-3|NA|NA|TRBJ2-2|14
TGCGCCAGCAGCCGGGAGAAGGACACCGGGGAGCTGTTTTTT
CASSREKDTGELFF
>TRBV11-2|NA|few|TRBJ2-2|14
TGTGCCAGCAGCTTAGATAGCGGCACCGGGGAGCTGTTTTTT
CASSLDSGTGELFF
>TRBV6-5|TRBD1|few|TRBJ1-1|14
TGTGCCAGCAGTTTCGGACAGGGGACCACTGAAGCTTTCTTT
CASSFGQGTTEAFF
>TRBV27|TRBD1|NA|TRBJ2-2|16
TGTGCCAGCCAGGCGAGACAGGGCCAAAACACCGGGGAGCTGTTTTTT
CASQARQGQNTGELFF
>TRBV9|NA|many|TRBJ2-1|12
TGTGCCAGCAGCGTACAGGCCAATGAGCAGTTCTTC
CASSVQANEQFF
>TRBV7-8|NA|NA|TRBJ2-7|14
TGTGCCAGCAGCGACAGTCCCGGTTACTACGAGCAGTACTTC
CASSDSPGYYEQYF
>TRBV11-2|TRBD2|few|TRBJ2-1|15
TGTGCCAGCAGCTCACCACCGGGGGGCTACAATGAGCAGTTCTTC
CASSSPPGGYNEQFF
>TRBV28|NA|NA|TRBJ2-7|13
TGTGCCAGCAGTCCTGGACAAGACTACGAGCAGTACTTC
CASSPGQDYEQYF
>TRBV4-1|NA|NA|TRBJ2-7|15
TGCGCCAGCAGCCAAGATCCGGGGGCCACAAGAGAGCAGTACTTC
CASSQDPGATREQYF
>TRBV7-2|TRBD1|NA|TRBJ2-1|14
TGTGCCAGCAGCTCCGGGACAGGGTCCAATGAGCAGTTCTTC
CASSSGTGSNEQFF
>TRBV5-4|NA|few|TRBJ2-7|14
TGTGCCAGCAGCTTGTCGCCTAGCTCCTACGAGCAGTACTTC
CASSLSPSSYEQYF
>TRBV20-1|TRBD1|few|TRBJ2-7|11
TGCAGCGGACAGGGTGAATACGAGCAGTACTTC
CSGQGEYEQYF
>TRBV6-1|NA|NA|TRBJ1-3|15
TGTGCCAGCACCCGGCCAGGCCTCTCTGGAAACACCATATATTTT
CASTRPGLSGNTIYF
>TRBV19|NA|few|TRBJ1-4|14
TGTGCCAGTAGTACTGACAGCGGAAATGAAAAACTGTTTTTT
CASSTDSGNEKLFF
>TRBV6-6|TRBD1|NA|TRBJ1-1|15
TGTGCCAGCAGTCCTAGGGACAGGGAAGGCACTGAAGCTTTCTTT
CASSPRDREGTEAFF
>TRBV7-8|NA|NA|TRBJ2-7|15
TGTGCCAGCAGCTTGTCAGGAACCCTTGGGTGGGAGCAGTACTTC
CASSLSGTLGWEQYF
>TRBV7-9|NA|NA|TRBJ2-7|13
TGTGCCAGCAGCCGACAGGAACTTTACGAGCAGTACTTC
CASSRQELYEQYF
>TRBV7-8|NA|NA|TRBJ1-4|12
TGTGCCAGCAGCACCTATAATGAAAAACTGTTTTTT
CASSTYNEKLFF